One T cell receptor (beta chain) is described in this entry. Its cognate antigen is unknown. The donors were in the 120-subject validation cohort; that cohort was separate from the approximately 730-subject first cohort. This sample is part of a study of cytomegalovirus exposure and HLA in healthy donors. The repertoire was sequenced with immunoSEQ multiplex PCR; TCRdb's copy has only in-frame clones and lacks some. The sample records about 310,000 clones, roughly 86% being singletons. V dropped 1 base and J dropped 5 bases, with 11 bases sitting between them. The CDR3 totals 15 residues. Germline lookup yields CDR1 LNHNV and CDR2 YYDKDF (reference sequence). Study-level results: The study designated 150 to 200 TCR beta chains cytomegalovirus-associated. The tendency of first-cohort TCR clusters to co-occur in the roughly 130 validation repertoires emerged from a later analysis. For cytomegalovirus status, the classifier reportedly gave diagnoses with high specificity and sensitivity.

The clonotype originates from a man aged 25-45 years in good health and CMV-seronegative. Sample: PBMCs. The rearrangement joins TRBV15 to TRBJ1-4; unclear D gene. DNA for the CDR3: TGTGCCACCAGCAGAGGGACGGCGGGGAATGAAAAACTGTTTTTT. This gives the protein CATSRGTAGNEKLFF.